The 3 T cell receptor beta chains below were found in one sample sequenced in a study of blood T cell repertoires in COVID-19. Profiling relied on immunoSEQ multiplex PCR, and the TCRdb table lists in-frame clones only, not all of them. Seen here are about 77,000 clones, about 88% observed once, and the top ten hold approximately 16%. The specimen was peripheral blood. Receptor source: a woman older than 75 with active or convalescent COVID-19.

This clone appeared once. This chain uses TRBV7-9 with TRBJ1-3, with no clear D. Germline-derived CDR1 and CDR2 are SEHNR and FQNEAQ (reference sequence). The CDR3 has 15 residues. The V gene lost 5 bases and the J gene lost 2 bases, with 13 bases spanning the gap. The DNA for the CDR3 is TGTGCCAGCAGCCGGCGGGAGATACCTGGAAACACCATATATTTT. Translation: CASSRREIPGNTIYF.

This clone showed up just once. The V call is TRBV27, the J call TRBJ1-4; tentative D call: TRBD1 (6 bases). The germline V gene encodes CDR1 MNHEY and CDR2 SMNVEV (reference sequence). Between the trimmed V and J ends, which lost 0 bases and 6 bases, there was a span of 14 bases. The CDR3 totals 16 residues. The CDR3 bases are TGTGCCAGCAGTTTATCGAACAGGGCGGTCGATGAAAAACTGTTTTTT. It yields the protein CASSLSNRAVDEKLFF.

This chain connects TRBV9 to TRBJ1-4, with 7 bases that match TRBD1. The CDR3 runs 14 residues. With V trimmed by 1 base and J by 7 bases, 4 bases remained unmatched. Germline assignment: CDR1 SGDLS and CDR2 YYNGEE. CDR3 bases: TGTGCCAGCAGCGTAAGGGACAGTGGTGAAAAACTGTTTTTT. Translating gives CASSVRDSGEKLFF.